The clone carrying this T cell receptor beta chain has ten or more counts. Its antigen is as yet unknown. Unique molecular identifiers were used in preparing the TCRbeta library. Via MiXCR, TCRdb re-called the PCR reads, giving one row per CDR3 protein. The sample holds some 300,000 distinct CDR3 sequences, around 10% seen once. The source of the sample is a study of T-cell reconstitution after alpha-beta-depleted transplantation in children. The V end was cut by 2 bases, the J end by 9 bases, with 11 bases between. The CDR3 totals 13 residues. Germline V gene sequence: CDR1 LGHDT, CDR2 YNNKEL (reference sequence). Study-level results: Several hundred expanded graft clones reportedly gave rise to the alpha-beta T cells present about two months after transplant. Once a year had passed after transplant, T-cell counts and diversity came mostly from newly produced T cells.

The V call is TRBV3-1, the J call TRBJ2-1; no firm D call. Specimen: PBMCs, collected before TCRalphabeta/CD19-depleted stem cell transplant. This receptor was identified in a boy in the first two years of life with acute myeloid leukemia, due to receive a stem cell transplant. CDR3 DNA: TGTGCCAGCAGCCAACCCAGACGGGCTGAGCAGTTCTTC. It is translated as CASSQPRRAEQFF.